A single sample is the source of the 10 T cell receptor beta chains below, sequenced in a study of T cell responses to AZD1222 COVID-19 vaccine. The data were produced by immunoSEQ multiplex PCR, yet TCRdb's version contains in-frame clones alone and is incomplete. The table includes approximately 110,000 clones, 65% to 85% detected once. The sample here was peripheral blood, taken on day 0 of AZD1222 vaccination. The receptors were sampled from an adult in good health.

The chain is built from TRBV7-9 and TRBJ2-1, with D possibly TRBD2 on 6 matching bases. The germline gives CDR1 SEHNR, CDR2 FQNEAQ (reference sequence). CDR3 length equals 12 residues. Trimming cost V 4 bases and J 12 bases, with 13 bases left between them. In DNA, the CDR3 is TGTGCCAGCAGCTCCGGCTACGGGGGGCAGTTCTTC. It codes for CASSSGYGGQFF.

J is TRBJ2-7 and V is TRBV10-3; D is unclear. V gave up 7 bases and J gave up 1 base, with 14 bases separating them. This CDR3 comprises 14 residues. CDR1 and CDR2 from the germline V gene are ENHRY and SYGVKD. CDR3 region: CAITPSADSYEQYF. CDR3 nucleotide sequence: TGTGCCATCACCCCCAGCGCGGATTCCTACGAGCAGTACTTC.

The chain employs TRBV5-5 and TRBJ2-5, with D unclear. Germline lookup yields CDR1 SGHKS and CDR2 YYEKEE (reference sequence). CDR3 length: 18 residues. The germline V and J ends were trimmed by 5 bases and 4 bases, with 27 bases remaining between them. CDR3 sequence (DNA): TGTGCCAGCAGGCAACCCCTTAATATTAGGCGTGCGCGAGAGACCCAGTACTTC. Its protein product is CASRQPLNIRRARETQYF. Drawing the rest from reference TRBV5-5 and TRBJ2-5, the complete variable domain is DAGVTQSPTHLIKTRGQQVTLRCSPISGHKSVSWYQQVLGQGPQFIFQYYEKEERGRGNFPDRFSARQFPNYSSELNVNALLLGDSALYLCASRQPLNIRRARETQYFGPGTRLLVL.

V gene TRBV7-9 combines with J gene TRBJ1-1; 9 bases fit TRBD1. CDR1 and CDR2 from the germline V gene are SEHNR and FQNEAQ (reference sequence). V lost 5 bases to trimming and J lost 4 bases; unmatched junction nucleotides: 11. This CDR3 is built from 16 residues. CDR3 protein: CASSPRQGGLSTEAFF. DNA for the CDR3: TGTGCCAGCAGCCCCCGACAGGGGGGGCTCAGCACTGAAGCTTTCTTT.

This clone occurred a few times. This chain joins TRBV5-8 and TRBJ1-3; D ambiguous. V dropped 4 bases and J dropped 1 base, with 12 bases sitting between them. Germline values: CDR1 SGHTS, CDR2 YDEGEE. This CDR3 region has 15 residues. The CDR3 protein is CASSRNGISGNTIYF. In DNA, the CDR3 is TGTGCCAGCAGCCGAAACGGGATTTCTGGAAACACCATATATTTT.

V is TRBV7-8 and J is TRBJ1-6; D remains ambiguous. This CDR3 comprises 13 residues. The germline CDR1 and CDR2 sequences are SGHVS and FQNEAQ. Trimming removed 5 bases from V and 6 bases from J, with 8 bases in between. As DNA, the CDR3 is TGTGCCAGCAGCCGAAATCTTAATTCACCCCTCCACTTT. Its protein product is CASSRNLNSPLHF.

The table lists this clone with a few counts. Here the CDR3 reads CASRASSGSRNEQFF. Here the CDR3 DNA reads TGTGCCAGCAGGGCCTCTAGCGGGTCCAGAAATGAGCAGTTCTTC. V gene TRBV28 combines with J gene TRBJ2-1; 8 bases are shared with TRBD2. CDR3 length: 15 amino acids. CDR1 and CDR2 from the germline V gene are MDHEN and SYDVKM. Germline trimming cut 6 bases from V and 7 bases from J; bases unmatched to any gene: 11.

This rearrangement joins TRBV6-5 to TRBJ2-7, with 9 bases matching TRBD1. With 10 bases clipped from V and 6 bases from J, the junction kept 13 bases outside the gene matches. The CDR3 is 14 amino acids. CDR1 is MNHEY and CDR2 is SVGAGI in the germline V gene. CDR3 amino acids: CAILFGTGIGEQYF. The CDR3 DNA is TGTGCCATTCTATTCGGGACAGGGATAGGCGAGCAGTACTTC.

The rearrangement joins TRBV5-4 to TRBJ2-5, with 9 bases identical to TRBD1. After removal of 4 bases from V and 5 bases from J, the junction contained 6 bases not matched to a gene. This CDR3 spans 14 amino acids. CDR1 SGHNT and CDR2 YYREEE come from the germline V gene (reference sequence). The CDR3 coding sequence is TGTGCCAGCAGCCTGGGACAGGGATGGGAGACCCAGTACTTC. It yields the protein CASSLGQGWETQYF.

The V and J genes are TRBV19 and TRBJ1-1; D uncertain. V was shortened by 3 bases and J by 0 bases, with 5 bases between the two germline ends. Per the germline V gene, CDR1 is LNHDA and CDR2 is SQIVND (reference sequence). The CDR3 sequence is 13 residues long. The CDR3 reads CASSMRVNTEAFF. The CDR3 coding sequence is TGTGCCAGTAGTATGAGGGTGAACACTGAAGCTTTCTTT.